These 16 T cell receptor beta chains came from one sample sequenced in a study of shared clonotypes between healthy human individuals. Sequencing used immunoSEQ multiplex PCR; TCRdb keeps in-frame clones, though not all of them. The sample includes 600,000 to 700,000 clones, less than 80% of them seen just once. Sequenced: memory CD4+ T cells sorted from blood. Subset noted: CD45RA-negative fraction. The source is a woman in her twenties or thirties in good health.

This chain joins TRBV29-1 and TRBJ2-1; TRBD2 aligns across 9 bases. The V gene end was trimmed by 4 bases and the J gene end by 6 bases; junction bases not matched to a gene: 7. The germline V gene has CDR1 SQVTM and CDR2 ANQGSEA. The CDR3 contains 14 residues. The CDR3 DNA follows: TGCAGCGTTGTGGGCGGGAGGGCCGGCAATGAGCAGTTCTTC. Translating it yields CSVVGGRAGNEQFF.

This sequence joins TRBV28 and TRBJ1-1; 9 bases are shared with TRBD1. The V gene's germline CDR1 is MDHEN and CDR2 SYDVKM. CDR3 length: 14 amino acids. V shed 4 bases and J 7 bases; nucleotides not matched to a gene: 7. This CDR3 reads CASSYGTGRGEAFF. Here the CDR3 DNA reads TGTGCCAGCAGTTACGGGACAGGGAGGGGTGAAGCTTTCTTT. The full variable domain, its missing parts supplied by reference TRBV28 and TRBJ1-1, is DVKVTQSSRYLVKRTGEKVFLECVQDMDHENMFWYRQDPGLGLRLIYFSYDVKMKEKGDIPEGYSVSREKKERFSLILESASTNQTSMYLCASSYGTGRGEAFFGQGTRLTVV.

The rearrangement links TRBV7-2 to TRBJ2-1; D is ambiguous. The V and J ends lost 5 bases and 12 bases respectively, with 17 bases between them. Germline values: CDR1 SGHTA, CDR2 FQGNSA. This CDR3 contains 13 residues. The CDR3 loop is CASSPSVSSRQFF. The CDR3 DNA follows: TGTGCCAGCAGCCCATCGGTCTCGAGTCGGCAGTTCTTC.

This chain joins TRBV2 and TRBJ2-5; D possibly corresponds to TRBD2 (5 bases). This CDR3 has 15 amino acids. V dropped 7 bases and J dropped 5 bases, with 20 bases sitting between them. Germline CDR1 is SNHLY and CDR2 is FYNNEI. CDR3 DNA: TGTGCCAGCACGGGGAGCGTGCAGCGGCTGGAGACCCAGTACTTC. This gives the protein CASTGSVQRLETQYF.

The chain carries TRBV27 and TRBJ1-5; D remains ambiguous. The germline CDR1 and CDR2 sequences are MNHEY and SMNVEV (reference sequence). This CDR3 is 15 amino acids long. V was cut by 3 bases and J by 0 bases, with 9 bases left in between. The chain's CDR3 is CASSFNRDSNQPQHF. The CDR3, as DNA: TGTGCCAGCAGTTTCAACCGAGATAGCAATCAGCCCCAGCATTTT.

The chain carries TRBV19 and TRBJ2-7; D is ambiguous. V gave up 5 bases and J gave up 4 bases, with 12 bases separating them. The length of the CDR3 is 13 residues. Germline V gene sequence: CDR1 LNHDA, CDR2 SQIVND (reference sequence). As DNA, the CDR3 is TGTGCCAGTAGTTCCCTTGACGCTTACGAGCAGTACTTC. Translation: CASSSLDAYEQYF.

This clone was recorded once. The chain links TRBV6-5 to TRBJ1-5, with 9 nucleotides matching TRBD1. The CDR3 totals 15 residues. The germline CDR1 and CDR2 sequences are MNHEY and SVGAGI. The V gene end was trimmed by 6 bases and the J gene end by 5 bases; junction bases not matched to a gene: 8. The CDR3 nucleotides are TGTGCCAGCAGGACAGGGGGATCCCTCGATCAGCCCCAGCATTTT. It encodes CASRTGGSLDQPQHF.

J is TRBJ1-4 and V is TRBV28; perhaps TRBD1 as D (5 bases). CDR1 MDHEN and CDR2 SYDVKM come from the germline V gene. CDR3 length equals 13 residues. Trimming removed 3 bases at V and 8 bases at J, with 10 bases between. CDR3 in DNA: TGTGCCAGCAGTTTTGCCCGGGGGGAAAAACTGTTTTTT. Its protein product is CASSFARGEKLFF.

V usage is TRBV10-2 and J usage is TRBJ2-5; 8 bases fit TRBD2. The germline V gene has CDR1 WSHSY and CDR2 SAAADI. V was pared by 3 bases and J by 3 bases, with 0 bases of the junction left unmatched. This CDR3 has 13 residues. CDR3: CASSEAGEETQYF. The CDR3 DNA follows: TGCGCCAGCAGTGAAGCGGGAGAAGAGACCCAGTACTTC.

The genes are TRBV7-6 and TRBJ2-7; a possible D gene is TRBD2 (6 bases). Germline V gene lookup returns CDR1 SGHVS and CDR2 FNYEAQ. The CDR3 extends over 12 amino acids. V lost 5 bases, J lost 7 bases, and 12 bases lay in between. CDR3 residues: CASSTGVGEQYF. Here the CDR3 DNA reads TGTGCCAGCAGCACGGGGGTCGGGGAGCAGTACTTC.

The V gene is TRBV9, the J gene TRBJ2-3; 7 bases map to TRBD2. V lost 4 bases, J lost 0 bases, and 5 bases stayed unmatched. This CDR3 spans 15 amino acids. Germline assignment: CDR1 SGDLS and CDR2 YYNGEE. CDR3 DNA: TGTGCCAGCAGCCCCAGGGAGGGAAGCACAGATACGCAGTATTTT. Protein: CASSPREGSTDTQYF.

The chain carries TRBV11-2 and TRBJ1-1; TRBD1 is a possible D gene (5 bases). Per the germline V gene, CDR1 is SGHAT and CDR2 is FQNNGV. The CDR3 sequence is 13 residues long. With 1 base removed from V and 4 bases from J, the gap between germline ends came to 7 bases. The DNA of the CDR3 is TGTGCCAGCAGCTTAGGGGGGATCACTGAAGCTTTCTTT. As protein: CASSLGGITEAFF.

The rearrangement uses TRBV15 and TRBJ2-1, with 9 positions matching TRBD2. Looked up from germline, CDR1 is LNHNV and CDR2 is YYDKDF (reference sequence). Losses at the gene ends were 1 base for V and 6 bases for J; bases not matched to a gene: 7. This CDR3 region has 16 residues. CDR3 in amino acids: CATSRVLSGSGNEQFF. CDR3 nucleotide sequence: TGTGCCACCAGCAGAGTGCTTAGCGGGAGTGGCAATGAGCAGTTCTTC.

This clone was seen ten or more times. The V and J genes are TRBV29-1 and TRBJ2-3; 10 bases match TRBD2. Germline V gene lookup returns CDR1 SQVTM and CDR2 ANQGSEA. V lost 5 bases, J lost 0 bases, and 11 bases stayed unmatched. There are 17 residues in the CDR3. The CDR3, as DNA: TGCAGCGTTCCAGCATTGTGGACTAGCGGAAGCACAGATACGCAGTATTTT. This gives the protein CSVPALWTSGSTDTQYF.

The V gene is TRBV5-4, the J gene TRBJ2-5; 7 bases map to TRBD2. Germline CDR1 and CDR2: SGHNT and YYREEE (reference sequence). CDR3 length: 15 amino acids. The junction had 12 bases not matched to a gene; V was cut back by 6 bases and J by 4 bases. CDR3 residues: CASTWGGGPGETQYF. DNA of the CDR3: TGTGCCAGCACCTGGGGGGGAGGGCCCGGAGAGACCCAGTACTTC. Full variable domain (remainder filled in from reference TRBV5-4 and TRBJ2-5): ETGVTQSPTHLIKTRGQQVTLRCSSQSGHNTVSWYQQALGQGPQFIFQYYREEENGRGNFPPRFSGLQFPNYSSELNVNALELDDSALYLCASTWGGGPGETQYFGPGTRLLVL.

The sample holds many counts of this clone. The J gene is TRBJ2-2, the V gene TRBV27, with 7 bases aligning to TRBD1. The ends lost 4 bases at V and 2 bases at J; junction bases unmatched: 4. Germline V gene lookup returns CDR1 MNHEY and CDR2 SMNVEV (reference sequence). CDR3 length: 15 residues. The CDR3 DNA reads TGTGCCAGCAGTTCCTACAGGGGAAACACCGGGGAGCTGTTTTTT. The encoded protein is CASSSYRGNTGELFF.